Shown below are 5 T cell receptor beta chains from a single sample sequenced in a study of T-cell memory formation after mild COVID-19. TCRdb reprocessed the 5' RACE reads via MiXCR and lists one record per CDR3 protein. This sample has 170,000 or so distinct CDR3 sequences; roughly 28% occur once, and the top ten carry 12%. The sequencing input was PBMCs or a T cell subset sorted from them (not recorded which). Source of these receptors: an adult woman who had mild COVID-19 (a few samples of this study predate the infection). Cell type and time point are not known.

This chain joins TRBV7-9 and TRBJ2-2, with 9 bases fitting TRBD1. This CDR3 is built from 15 residues. CDR1 and CDR2 (germline): SEHNR, FQNEAQ (reference sequence). V lost 5 bases and J lost 5; bases outside the gene matches: 6. DNA of the CDR3: TGTGCCAGCAGCCAAGGACAGGGGACTACCGGGGAGCTGTTTTTT. This sequence encodes CASSQGQGTTGELFF.

In its sample, this clonotype was seen a few times. The rearrangement links TRBV24-1 to TRBJ2-7; 9 bases are a match to TRBD1. CDR3 length: 15 residues. Trimming took 2 bases from V and 5 from J; bases not matched to a gene: 6. Germline lookup yields CDR1 KGHDR and CDR2 SFDVKD. CDR3 DNA: TGTGCCACCAGTGATTCCGGGACAGGGATCAACGAGCAGTACTTC. It specifies CATSDSGTGINEQYF.

This clonotype was detected only a few times. The gene calls are TRBV29-1 and TRBJ2-3, with 12 bases that match TRBD1. The CDR3 spans 14 residues. After removal of 5 bases from V and 4 bases from J, the junction contained 4 bases not matched to a gene. Germline V CDR1 and CDR2: SQVTM, ANQGSEA. The CDR3 is CSVIGTGGSDTQYF. CDR3 DNA: TGCAGCGTTATCGGGACAGGGGGCTCAGATACGCAGTATTTT.

The chain joins TRBV20-1 to TRBJ2-1; D is unclear. Germline assignment: CDR1 DFQATT and CDR2 SNEGSKA (reference sequence). This CDR3 spans 10 amino acids. The germline V and J ends were trimmed by 6 bases and 10 bases, with 10 bases remaining between them. CDR3 nucleotide sequence: TGCAGTGCAGAGGACGACGAGCAGTTCTTC. Translating gives CSAEDDEQFF.

The sample holds a few counts of this clonotype. The chain has TRBV30 and TRBJ1-5; D is unresolved. The germline CDR1 and CDR2 sequences are GTSNPN and SVGIG (reference sequence). Between the trimmed V and J ends, which lost 2 bases and 0 bases, there was a span of 8 bases. This CDR3 region has 14 residues. CDR3 coding DNA: TGTGCCTGGAGTCTGGACTATAGCAATCAGCCCCAGCATTTT. This sequence encodes CAWSLDYSNQPQHF.